This entry features one T cell receptor beta chain sequence. Germline CDR1 and CDR2: SGHRS and YFSETQ. This CDR3 has 14 amino acids. Trimming pared 0 bases from V and 2 bases from J, leaving 5 bases between. TCRdb reanalysed the 5' RACE reads using MiXCR and keeps one entry per CDR3 protein. The sample carries 45,000 to 55,000 distinct CDR3 sequences, around 24% recorded once. The chain employs TRBV5-1 and TRBJ2-2, with D unclear. The specimen sequenced was tumor-infiltrating naive CD4+ T cells sorted from the breast tumor. Described subset: naive CD4+ T cells, CD4+CD45RA+CD25-. The sequence came from a female donor with breast cancer. The CDR3 reads CASSLDSNTGELFF. The DNA for the CDR3 is TGCGCCAGCAGCTTGGACAGTAACACCGGGGAGCTGTTTTTT.